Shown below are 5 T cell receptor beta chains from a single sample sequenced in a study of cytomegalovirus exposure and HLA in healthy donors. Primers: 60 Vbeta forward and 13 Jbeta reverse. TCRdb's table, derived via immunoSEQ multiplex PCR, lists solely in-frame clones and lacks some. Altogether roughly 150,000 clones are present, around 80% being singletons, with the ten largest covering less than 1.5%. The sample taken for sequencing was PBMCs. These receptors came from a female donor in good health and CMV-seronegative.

The CDR3 loop is CSVLGPNEKLFF. The CDR3 nucleotides are TGCAGCGTCTTGGGCCCTAATGAAAAACTGTTTTTT. The genes are TRBV29-1 and TRBJ1-4; D is unclear. The CDR3 extends over 12 amino acids. V was pared by 6 bases and J by 3 bases, with 8 bases between. Per germline, CDR1 SQVTM and CDR2 ANQGSEA.

The CDR3 DNA sequence: TGTGCCAGCAGTTTGGGTCGCGTGTCGGGGGACCAAGAGACCCAGTACTTC. The encoded protein is CASSLGRVSGDQETQYF. V gene TRBV28 combines with J gene TRBJ2-5, with a possible D match to TRBD2 (6 bases). Germline CDR1 reads MDHEN; CDR2 reads SYDVKM. The CDR3 sequence is 17 residues long. Trimming removed 3 bases at V and 0 bases at J, with 17 bases between.

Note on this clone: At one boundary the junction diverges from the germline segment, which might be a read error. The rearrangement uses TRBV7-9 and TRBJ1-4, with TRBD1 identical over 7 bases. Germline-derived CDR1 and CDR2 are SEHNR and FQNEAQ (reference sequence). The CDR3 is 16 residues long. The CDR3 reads CSSSLQGSTTNEKLFF. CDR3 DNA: TGTTCCAGCAGCTTACAGGGGTCCACAACTAATGAAAAACTGTTTTTT.

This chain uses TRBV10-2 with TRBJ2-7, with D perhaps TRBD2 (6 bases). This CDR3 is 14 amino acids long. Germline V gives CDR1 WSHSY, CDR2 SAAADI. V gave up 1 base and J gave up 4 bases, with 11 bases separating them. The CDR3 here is CASSEFGSRYEQYF. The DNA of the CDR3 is TGCGCCAGCAGTGAGTTCGGGAGCAGGTACGAGCAGTACTTC.

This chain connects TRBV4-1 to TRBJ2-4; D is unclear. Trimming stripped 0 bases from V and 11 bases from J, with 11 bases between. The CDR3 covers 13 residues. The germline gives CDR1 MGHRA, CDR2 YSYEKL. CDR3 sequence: CASSQEVGGLQYF. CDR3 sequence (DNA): TGCGCCAGCAGCCAAGAGGTGGGTGGGCTTCAGTACTTC.